The sequence of this TCR beta chain was determined in a study of spatial heterogeneity in lung cancer (dated 2019 in TCRdb). With regard to the full study: Beta-chain transcripts were consistently detected in greater numbers than alpha-chain transcripts, which likely reflected higher beta-chain transcript abundance. A strong correlation was found between TCR transcript counts in tumor regions and a T cell transcriptional module score from matched bulk RNA-seq. In the raw uncorrected reads, each unique combination of TCR and UMI appeared on average more than ten times. The study quantitatively compared TCR alpha and beta repertoires across multiple tumor regions, matched nontumor lung and blood in non-small cell lung cancer. The study linked features of the TCR repertoire to counts of nonsynonymous mutations, which were determined by whole-exome sequencing of tumor tissue. At surgery, both alpha and beta chains were TCR-sequenced in more than 200 tumor regions, approximately 64 matched nontumor lung samples and 50 to 60 PBMC samples. Study-wide conclusions, independent of this receptor: TCR-seq was estimated to cover only roughly 7% of tumor T cells for alpha chains and roughly 12% for beta chains. The number of expanded intratumoral alpha and beta TCRs correlated with the tumor nonsynonymous mutation count. Counts of ubiquitous and regional expanded TCRs were found to correlate with counts of ubiquitous and regional nonsynonymous mutations, respectively. Confirming at a functional level the hypothesis that regional TCRs recognize regional mutations was considered to require additional single-cell paired TCR alpha and beta sequencing.

In light of the paper, this sample's time point label describes: sample taken at primary tumor resection. Samples were obtained from about 75 patients with early-stage, untreated non-small cell lung cancer from the lung TRACERx cohort. TCR sequencing used whole RNA extracted from tumor and nontumor lung tissue, or from cryopreserved PBMC samples, without cell sorting. A patient was chosen for TCR sequencing only when enough RNA was available from at least two tumor regions. Before being selected, tumor and adjacent nontumor lung specimens were reviewed by a lung pathologist. The table lists this clonotype with a few counts. The antigen this receptor binds is unknown. The input lacks base qualities; no much larger clone sits a single base away. The library was obtained by 5' RACE. The instrument given in TCRdb is NextSeq 500. The TCR library protocol attached a unique molecular identifier to each TCR cDNA molecule to allow correction of PCR and sequencing errors. Processing in the source paper ran as follows. TCR identification, UMI-based error correction and CDR3 extraction were all carried out with Decombinator tools. Expanded TCRs were defined as those above a frequency of 2 per 1,000, corresponding to the top 1% of the tumor frequency distribution. Expanded tumor TCRs were classed as regional if statistically deemed absent (corrected P<0.05) from at least one tumor region, otherwise ubiquitous. Renyi diversity was calculated using the R vegan package after each repertoire was subsampled 100 times to 5,000 TCRs. To build CDR3 similarity networks, amino acid triplet string-kernel similarity was used, and CDR3s were connected when their pairwise similarity was above 0.82. In TCRdb, the public reads were trimmed at Q25 with fastp and aligned with MiXCR, with productive beta chains retained. For every CDR3 protein sequence, its rows merge into one entry that carries the most common genes and DNA. These V and J calls rely on TCRdb rather than the paper's analysis. This sample gives almost 7,500 distinct CDR3 sequences in total; over 8.5% of them show up just once. The top ten constitute 8% to 11% of the sample.

The V end loses 3 bases and the J end loses 4 bases, and a stretch of 18 bases separates them. CDR1 and CDR2, per the germline V gene, are SGHTA and FQGNSA. The CDR3 numbers 16 residues from cysteine through phenylalanine. The entry retains the CDR3 DNA only, 48 bases that are in frame from base 1. Sequencing used lung tumor tissue, obtained at surgery. The sequence joins TRBV7-2 to TRBJ2-5, with TRBD2 tentatively as D gene (5 bases match). The source is a female donor with early-stage non-small cell lung cancer. The nucleotides read TGTGCCAGCAGCTTTGGGCTAGCCCTTTCGACAGAGACCCAGTACTTC. This encodes CASSFGLALSTETQYF.